The rows below give T cell receptor beta chains drawn from one sample of a study of metastatic and nonmetastatic thyroid tumors. TCRdb recomputed clones from the PCR reads via MiXCR. The sample has about 41,000 clones; 24% are singletons. The sequenced material came from tumor tissue. The receptors shown here come from a female donor with papillary thyroid cancer or a benign thyroid nodule (not recorded which). Some clones in this sample may be carry-over from other donors' samples. CDR3s include the opening cysteine and the closing phenylalanine or tryptophan. Size values are once, few and many counts, or a class for expanded clones, and some rows have none.

v_call	cdr3_length	j_call	clone_size	cdr3_aa
TRBV20-1	15	TRBJ2-7	many	CSARETGAGPAEQYF
TRBV2	15	TRBJ1-4	few	CASSPVRVLLEKLFF
TRBV11-1	17	TRBJ2-2	few	CASSYFLGGINAGELFF
TRBV6-1	13	TRBJ1-1	many	CASRVNRNTEAFF
TRBV6-8	14	TRBJ2-3	NA	CASTQGTGTDTQYF
TRBV20-1	15	TRBJ1-2	NA	CSATNHRERNYGYTF
TRBV27	15	TRBJ2-7	medium-sized	CASSTPAGGTYEQYF
TRBV2	16	TRBJ1-5	many	CASSETQGYGNQPQHF
TRBV12-5	14	TRBJ1-1	many	CASGLGGDSTEAFF
TRBV10-1	15	TRBJ2-7	few	CASSEGGGVPYEQYF